This T cell receptor beta chain was identified during a study of shared T cell receptors in the human thymus. This clone came up a few times. Measured with immunoSEQ multiplex PCR; TCRdb has only the in-frame clones, and not every one. The sample consists of 650,000 to 950,000 clones, approximately 83% of them appearing once. V gave up 11 bases and J gave up 5 bases, with 21 bases separating them. The CDR3 contains 14 residues. Per the germline V gene, CDR1 is MDHEN and CDR2 is SYDVKM. The same data also contributed to another study, on human thymus T cells. According to that study: Blood and thymic repertoires both appeared biased in V and J gene usage. Related research described thymic repertoires that were highly overlapping among unrelated individuals.

This sequence was found in a girl under two years old with a congenital heart defect. The chain couples TRBV28 to TRBJ1-2; no clear D gene. The specimen sequenced was thymocytes. DNA of the CDR3: TGTGCCGCGAAAAGGTGGGCGCATTATTATGGCTACACCTTC. It is translated as CAAKRWAHYYGYTF.